These 19 T cell receptor beta chains were sequenced from one sample in a study of cytomegalovirus exposure and HLA in healthy donors. The PCR employed 60 Vbeta primers together with 13 Jbeta primers. The data were produced by immunoSEQ multiplex PCR, yet TCRdb's version contains in-frame clones alone and is incomplete. The table has some 120,000 clones, about 86% seen once; the top ten hold less than 2.5%. Sequenced sample: PBMCs. The receptor set was obtained from a woman aged 40 to 55 in good health and CMV-seronegative.

The chain has TRBV5-4 and TRBJ2-1; D unresolved. Between the trimmed V and J ends, which lost 5 bases and 5 bases, there was a span of 8 bases. The length of the CDR3 is 12 residues. Germline-derived CDR1 and CDR2 are SGHNT and YYREEE (reference sequence). DNA for the CDR3: TGTGCCAGCAGTACCGGTGACAATGAGCAGTTCTTC. Protein: CASSTGDNEQFF.

This clone was seen a few times. The V call is TRBV5-4, the J call TRBJ2-1; D gene ambiguous. The germline CDR1 and CDR2 sequences are SGHNT and YYREEE (reference sequence). This CDR3 contains 13 residues. The V end lost 3 bases, the J end lost 5 bases, and 9 bases lay between the germline ends. CDR3: CASSYEKNNEQFF. The CDR3 DNA reads as TGTGCCAGCAGCTATGAGAAGAACAATGAGCAGTTCTTC.

This chain uses TRBV11-2 with TRBJ2-7; D call uncertain. The germline CDR1 and CDR2 sequences are SGHAT and FQNNGV. Trimming stripped 1 base from V and 4 bases from J, with 14 bases between. The CDR3 consists of 15 residues. The CDR3, as DNA: TGTGCCAGCAGCTTAGGGTTACGACTTACTTACGAGCAGTACTTC. It yields the protein CASSLGLRLTYEQYF.

The chain recombines TRBV5-6 with TRBJ2-5; D is possibly TRBD2 (7 bases). The germline V gene has CDR1 SGHDT and CDR2 YYEEEE. V lost 1 base to trimming and J lost 5 bases, with 15 bases between them. This CDR3 has 15 amino acids. The CDR3 region is CASSLTEGGRETQYF. The CDR3 nucleotides are TGTGCCAGCAGCTTGACCGAGGGGGGGAGGGAGACCCAGTACTTC.

The chain carries TRBV5-6 and TRBJ2-2; D may be TRBD2 (5 bases). Trimming shortened V by 0 bases and J by 2 bases, and 11 bases separated the two germline ends. Germline CDR1 is SGHDT and CDR2 is YYEEEE. CDR3 length equals 16 residues. The CDR3 loop reads CASSLGSGGNTGELFF. The CDR3 region has the DNA TGTGCCAGCAGCTTGGGAAGCGGAGGAAACACCGGGGAGCTGTTTTTT.

The genes are TRBV4-1 and TRBJ2-3; TRBD1 is a possible D gene (6 bases). The CDR3 extends over 15 amino acids. V was clipped by 1 base and J by 2 bases, with 10 bases between them. From germline, CDR1 is MGHRA and CDR2 YSYEKL. The chain's CDR3 is CASSQVDRNTDTQYF. The CDR3, as DNA: TGCGCCAGCAGCCAAGTGGACAGAAACACAGATACGCAGTATTTT.

The V call is TRBV27, the J call TRBJ1-2; 7 bases match TRBD1. Germline lookup yields CDR1 MNHEY and CDR2 SMNVEV (reference sequence). The CDR3 extends over 13 amino acids. V gave up 6 bases and J gave up 4 bases; unmatched junction bases: 5. CDR3 in amino acids: CASSGQEGYGYTF. Written as DNA, the CDR3 is TGTGCCAGCAGCGGACAGGAGGGCTATGGCTACACCTTC.

The CDR3 region has the DNA TGCGCCAGCAGCTTGGTTAGCTTGAACACTGAAGCTTTCTTT. Residues: CASSLVSLNTEAFF. The chain is built from TRBV5-1 and TRBJ1-1, with no clear D. The germline V gene has CDR1 SGHRS and CDR2 YFSETQ. V lost 0 bases and J lost 0, with 6 bases in between. The CDR3 is 14 amino acids.

V usage is TRBV6-1 and J usage is TRBJ1-5; 8 nucleotides line up with TRBD1. Per germline, CDR1 MNHNS and CDR2 SASEGT. The V segment lost 8 bases and the J segment 4 bases; nucleotides outside the gene matches: 4. The CDR3 extends over 13 amino acids. CDR3: CASGTGLNQPQHF. The CDR3 nucleotides read TGTGCCAGCGGGACAGGATTAAATCAGCCCCAGCATTTT.

CDR3 in DNA: TGTGCCACCAGCAGCCCGTCATCCGGGACAGAGAAATACGAGCAGTACTTC. Protein: CATSSPSSGTEKYEQYF. The chain recombines TRBV15 with TRBJ2-7, with TRBD1 matching over 7 bases. The CDR3 totals 17 residues. The V and J ends lost 3 bases and 4 bases, in that order; junction bases with no gene match: 15. Germline V gene lookup returns CDR1 LNHNV and CDR2 YYDKDF (reference sequence).

J is TRBJ2-2 and V is TRBV2; TRBD1 matches at 8 bases. Germline values: CDR1 SNHLY, CDR2 FYNNEI. This CDR3 comprises 15 residues. V gave up 6 bases and J gave up 2 bases; unmatched junction bases: 5. DNA of the CDR3: TGTGCCAGCAGGCGGACAGGGACCAACACCGGGGAGCTGTTTTTT. Residues: CASRRTGTNTGELFF.

This clone was seen more than once but under ten times. V and J are TRBV4-1 and TRBJ2-2, with 9 bases aligning to TRBD2. The V segment lost 1 base and the J segment 7 bases; nucleotides outside the gene matches: 13. Germline lookup yields CDR1 MGHRA and CDR2 YSYEKL. CDR3 size: 18 residues. The CDR3 DNA follows: TGCGCCAGCAGCCAAGCTCTGGGTAGCGGGAGATTTAGCGGGGAGCTGTTTTTT. Protein product: CASSQALGSGRFSGELFF.

This chain joins TRBV4-2 and TRBJ1-3; D is undetermined. This CDR3 is built from 16 residues. Between the trimmed V and J ends, which lost 1 base and 1 base, there was a span of 11 bases. CDR1 and CDR2 from the germline V gene are LGHNA and YNFKEQ. Here the CDR3 reads CASSQVSGGSGNTIYF. The DNA of the CDR3 is TGTGCCAGCAGCCAAGTCAGTGGCGGGTCTGGAAACACCATATATTTT.

As to this clone: Lacking the conserved final phenylalanine or tryptophan, this CDR3 likely reflects a read error. The DNA is left out, because the CDR3 cannot be placed on it with certainty; the CDR3 is given as TCRdb lists it. The chain joins TRBV4-1 to TRBJ1-2; the table assigns TRBD1, which was not confirmed against the DNA. The CDR3 spans 13 residues, counting both ends. The V gene's germline CDR1 is MGHRA and CDR2 YSYEKL. CDR3 sequence: CASSQDQGGRLAP.

The chain recombines TRBV27 with TRBJ2-4, with D perhaps matching TRBD2 (7 bases). Germline CDR1 reads MNHEY; CDR2 reads SMNVEV (reference sequence). V was cut by 8 bases and J by 2 bases, with 22 bases left in between. This CDR3 is built from 17 residues. The CDR3 sequence is CASQISAGGRTKNIQYF. The CDR3 nucleotides read TGTGCCAGCCAAATATCGGCCGGGGGGCGTACCAAAAACATTCAGTACTTC.

V is TRBV6-6 and J is TRBJ2-5; maybe TRBD1 (6 bases). There are 15 residues in the CDR3. V was trimmed by 6 bases and J by 7 bases, leaving 21 bases between them. Germline loops: CDR1 MNHNY, CDR2 SVGAGI (reference sequence). The CDR3 bases are TGTGCCAGCAGGCTGGGGGCAGTGGACCGGGGGACCCAGTACTTC. It specifies CASRLGAVDRGTQYF.

The chain uses TRBV5-1 and TRBJ2-5; 13 positions match TRBD2. This CDR3 contains 15 residues. Losses at the gene ends were 4 bases for V and 5 bases for J; bases not matched to a gene: 5. Germline values: CDR1 SGHRS, CDR2 YFSETQ. The chain's CDR3 is CASSPLAGGPETQYF. CDR3 nucleotides: TGCGCCAGCAGCCCACTAGCGGGGGGGCCCGAGACCCAGTACTTC.

The rearrangement links TRBV27 to TRBJ1-1, with a weak D call TRBD1 (6 bases). Trimming stripped 5 bases from V and 1 base from J, with 17 bases between. CDR1 is MNHEY, CDR2 SMNVEV, per germline (reference sequence). There are 16 residues in the CDR3. CDR3 amino acids: CASSVVQGRGNTEAFF. The CDR3 bases are TGTGCCAGCAGTGTCGTGCAGGGGCGAGGGAACACTGAAGCTTTCTTT.

The chain couples TRBV6-1 to TRBJ2-1; a weak D match, TRBD1 (6 bases). The germline CDR1 and CDR2 sequences are MNHNS and SASEGT. The V gene lost 2 bases and the J gene lost 4 bases, with 12 bases spanning the gap. The CDR3 totals 15 residues. The CDR3 protein is CASSELRTGYNEQFF. The CDR3 DNA sequence: TGTGCCAGCAGTGAACTCCGAACAGGGTACAATGAGCAGTTCTTC.